The rows below give T cell receptor beta chains drawn from one sample of a study of OX40 agonist ivuxolimab in advanced cancers. Profiling relied on immunoSEQ multiplex PCR, and the TCRdb table lists in-frame clones only, not all of them. Altogether approximately 80,000 clones are present, over 75% being singletons, with the ten largest covering roughly 0.23%. Sequencing was performed on CD4+ or CD8+ T cells sorted from blood, taken in a trial of the OX40 agonist ivuxolimab. These receptors were obtained from an adult with an advanced solid tumor such as melanoma, head and neck, liver or kidney cancer. The CDR3 runs from the conserved cysteine through the conserved F or W. D genes are given only for firm matches. For some rows the clone size is stated as once, few or many, or as a class when expanded; others skip it.

TRBJ2-5	TRBD1	NA	TRBV29-1	TGCAGCGTTGACCGGGACAGGTCATGGGGGGAGACCCAGTACTTC	CSVDRDRSWGETQYF
TRBJ1-3	NA	NA	TRBV13	TGTGCCAGCAGCCGCGATGGGGCAGGGGGAAACACCATATATTTT	CASSRDGAGGNTIYF
TRBJ1-1	NA	NA	TRBV5-1	TGCGCCAGCAGCTTGGATGGGATGGGGATGAACACTGAAGCTTTCTTT	CASSLDGMGMNTEAFF
TRBJ2-4	TRBD1	NA	TRBV19	TGTGCCAGTAGCGGACAGGGGGCAGGCATTCAGTACTTC	CASSGQGAGIQYF
TRBJ2-2	NA	NA	TRBV7-6	TGTGCCAGCAGCTTATGGGACAATCCAAACACCGGGGAGCTGTTTTTT	CASSLWDNPNTGELFF
TRBJ2-1	TRBD2	NA	TRBV27	TGTGCCAGCAGCCAGCCTAGCGGGAGCTCCTACAATGAGCAGTTCTTC	CASSQPSGSSYNEQFF
TRBJ2-3	NA	NA	TRBV27	TGTGCCAGCAGTTTAACACAGGGTCAATTTACCGGTACGCAGTATTTT	CASSLTQGQFTGTQYF
TRBJ2-2	TRBD2	NA	TRBV7-7	TGTGCCAGCAGCACACGACTAGCGGGAGGGTCTGGCGGGGAGCTGTTTTTT	CASSTRLAGGSGGELFF
TRBJ2-7	NA	few	TRBV6-1	TGTGCCAGCAACCCCAAACAGGGAGCGGTCAGCGAGCAGTACTTC	CASNPKQGAVSEQYF
TRBJ1-5	NA	NA	TRBV29-1	TGCAGCGTTGGCCAGGACAGCAATCAGCCCCAGCATTTT	CSVGQDSNQPQHF
TRBJ2-6	TRBD1	NA	TRBV10-3	TGTGCCATCGCCCCAGGTCAGGGGGCCTCTGGGGCCAACGTCCTGACTTTC	CAIAPGQGASGANVLTF
TRBJ1-1	NA	NA	TRBV29-1	TGCAGCGTTGCTGCCCGAACTGAAGCTTTCTTT	CSVAARTEAFF
TRBJ2-5	TRBD2	NA	TRBV27	TGTGCCAGCAGGAATAGCGGGAGGGTCCAAGAGACCCAGTACTTC	CASRNSGRVQETQYF
TRBJ1-1	TRBD1	NA	TRBV7-9	TGTGCCAGCAGCTTCCGGGGCAGGGGGGAGAACACTGAAGCTTTCTTT	CASSFRGRGENTEAFF
TRBJ1-5	NA	NA	TRBV28	TGTGCCAGCAGTTCATTCGCAGGGTCCCAGCCCCAGCATTTT	CASSSFAGSQPQHF
TRBJ2-7	TRBD2	NA	TRBV5-4	TGTGCCAGCAGCTCTATAGCGGGAGGCTCCTACGAGCAGTACTTC	CASSSIAGGSYEQYF
TRBJ2-7	NA	NA	TRBV11-3	TGTGCCAGCAGCCCCCCGGGCAGCTTCTCCTACGAGCAGTACTTC	CASSPPGSFSYEQYF
TRBJ1-1	NA	NA	TRBV28	TGTGCCAGCAGTTCTCAGGGGCCAACTGAAGCTTTCTTT	CASSSQGPTEAFF
TRBJ2-7	NA	NA	TRBV7-9	TGTGCCAGCAGCTTAGGTATGGGGCCATACGAGCAGTACTTC	CASSLGMGPYEQYF
TRBJ2-1	NA	NA	TRBV29-1	TGCAGCGTTGAAGATCTAAAACAGGGGAGGGTTTACAATGAGCAGTTCTTC	CSVEDLKQGRVYNEQFF
TRBJ1-1	TRBD1	NA	TRBV18	TGTGCCAGCTCTCCGGGACAGACGAACACTGAAGCTTTCTTT	CASSPGQTNTEAFF
TRBJ1-4	TRBD1	NA	TRBV27	TGTGCCAGCAGTTTCCGACAGGGTGCTAATGAAAAACTGTTTTTT	CASSFRQGANEKLFF
TRBJ2-7	TRBD2	NA	TRBV15	TGTGCCACCAGCTTAGGGGGGGGGCTAGCGGGAAACGAGCAGTACTTC	CATSLGGGLAGNEQYF
TRBJ2-1	NA	once	TRBV13	TGTGCCAGCAGCTTAGAGGCCCGGACAGCGGGTGTTGACAATGAGCAGTTCTTC	CASSLEARTAGVDNEQFF
TRBJ1-5	NA	NA	TRBV10-2	TGCGCCAGCAGTGATAGCAATCAGCCCCAGCATTTT	CASSDSNQPQHF
TRBJ2-7	TRBD2	NA	TRBV7-2	TGTGCCAGCAGCTCCTCGACTAGCGGGAGTTACGAGCAGTACTTC	CASSSSTSGSYEQYF
TRBJ2-1	NA	NA	TRBV5-5	TGTGCCAGCAGCTTGGGACAGCCCTACAATGAGCAGTTCTTC	CASSLGQPYNEQFF
TRBJ2-1	NA	NA	TRBV7-7	TGTGCCAGCAGCTCGGACAGTTACAATGAGCAGTTCTTC	CASSSDSYNEQFF
TRBJ2-7	NA	NA	TRBV5-1	TGCGCCAGCAGCTTGGCCGGGACACCGAGGTACGAGCAGTACTTC	CASSLAGTPRYEQYF
TRBJ2-7	NA	NA	TRBV5-6	TGTGCCAGCAGTGTTGATAGGGCCGCCCCCCACGAGCAGTACTTC	CASSVDRAAPHEQYF
TRBJ2-2	TRBD2	NA	TRBV5-1	TGCGCCAGCAGCCCCCGGGGACACTATAGCGGGAGGGACACCGGGGAGCTGTTTTTT	CASSPRGHYSGRDTGELFF
TRBJ2-1	NA	once	TRBV18	TGTGCCAGCTCACCACCCGCAGGGAAGGGGAATGAGCAGTTCTTC	CASSPPAGKGNEQFF
TRBJ2-1	NA	NA	TRBV19	TGTGCCAGTAGTGAGAGTAGGGGCTCCTACAATGAGCAGTTCTTC	CASSESRGSYNEQFF
TRBJ2-7	TRBD2	NA	TRBV7-3	TGTGCCAGCAGCTTAATTTGGGGGGGAGAGCAGTACTTC	CASSLIWGGEQYF
TRBJ2-4	TRBD1	NA	TRBV14	TGTGCCAGCAGCGAAGACAGGGGAATGATTGGGGCCAAAAACATTCAGTACTTC	CASSEDRGMIGAKNIQYF
TRBJ2-1	NA	NA	TRBV14	TGTGCCAGCAGCCAACTAGGAGGATCCTACAATGAGCAGTTCTTC	CASSQLGGSYNEQFF
TRBJ1-2	NA	NA	TRBV5-1	TGCGCCAGCAGCCCCCTGGATGCTGGCTACACCTTC	CASSPLDAGYTF
TRBJ1-1	TRBD1	NA	TRBV18	TGTGCCAGCCAGAGACAGGGGGCATACACTGAAGCTTTCTTT	CASQRQGAYTEAFF
TRBJ2-7	TRBD1	NA	TRBV6-5	TGTGCCAGCAGAGCCGGGACAGGGTCCTACGAGCAGTACTTC	CASRAGTGSYEQYF
TRBJ2-7	TRBD1	NA	TRBV27	TGTGCCAGCAGCCGGCCGGGACAGGGTTCCTACGAGCAGTACTTC	CASSRPGQGSYEQYF
TRBJ2-4	NA	NA	TRBV5-8	TGTGCCAGCAGCCCTGACCCCACCGTCGCCAAAAACATTCAGTACTTC	CASSPDPTVAKNIQYF
TRBJ2-5	NA	NA	TRBV2	TGTGCCAGCATTGAAGAGGTCCAAGAGACCCAGTACTTC	CASIEEVQETQYF
TRBJ2-3	TRBD2	NA	TRBV18	TGTGCCAGCTCACCACCGGGACTAGCGGGACTCCCGGGAGATACGCAGTATTTT	CASSPPGLAGLPGDTQYF
TRBJ2-5	NA	NA	TRBV4-1	TGCGCCAGCAGCCAAGCGGTCAGCGGTGCCAGGGAGACCCAGTACTTC	CASSQAVSGARETQYF
TRBJ2-3	TRBD2	NA	TRBV7-9	TGTGCCAGCAGCTTAGTCCTAGCGGGAGAAAAAGCAGATACGCAGTATTTT	CASSLVLAGEKADTQYF
TRBJ2-3	TRBD2	NA	TRBV7-2	TGTGCCAGCAGCTTATCCGGACTAGCCGGAAATACGCAGTATTTT	CASSLSGLAGNTQYF
TRBJ2-7	NA	NA	TRBV11-2	TGTGCCAGCAGCTGGGGGGACTCCGAGCAGTACTTC	CASSWGDSEQYF
TRBJ2-5	NA	NA	TRBV6-5	TGTGCCAGCAGGCCACCGGGGCCCCAAGAGACCCAGTACTTC	CASRPPGPQETQYF
TRBJ2-1	TRBD2	once	TRBV4-2	TGTGCCAGCAGCCAAGTCACGGGAGGTAATGAGCAGTTCTTC	CASSQVTGGNEQFF
TRBJ1-5	TRBD1	NA	TRBV10-2	TGCGCCAGCAATAAACAGGGGGGAAATCAGCCCCAGCATTTT	CASNKQGGNQPQHF